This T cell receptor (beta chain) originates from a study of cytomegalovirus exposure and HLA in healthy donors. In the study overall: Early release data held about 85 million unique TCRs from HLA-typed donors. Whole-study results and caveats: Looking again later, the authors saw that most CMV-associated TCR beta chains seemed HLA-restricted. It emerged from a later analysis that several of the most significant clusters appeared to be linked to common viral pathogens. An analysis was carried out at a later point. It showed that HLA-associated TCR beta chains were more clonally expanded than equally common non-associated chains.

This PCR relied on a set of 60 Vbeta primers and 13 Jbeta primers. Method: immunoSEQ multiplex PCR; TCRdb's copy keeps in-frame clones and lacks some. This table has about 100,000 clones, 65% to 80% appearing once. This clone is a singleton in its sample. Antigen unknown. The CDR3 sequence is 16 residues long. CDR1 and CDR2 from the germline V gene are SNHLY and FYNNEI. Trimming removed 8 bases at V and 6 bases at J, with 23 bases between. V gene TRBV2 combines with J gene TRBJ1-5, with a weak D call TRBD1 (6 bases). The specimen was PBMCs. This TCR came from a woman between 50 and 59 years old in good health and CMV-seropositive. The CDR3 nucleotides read TGTGCCAGCTCGGGCGTTGGGCAGGGGATCCTTCAGCCCCAGCATTTT. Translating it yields CASSGVGQGILQPQHF. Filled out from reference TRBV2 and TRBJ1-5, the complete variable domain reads EPEVTQTPSHQVTQMGQEVILRCVPISNHLYFYWYRQILGQKVEFLVSFYNNEISEKSEIFDDQFSVERPDGSNFTLKIRSTKLEDSAMYFCASSGVGQGILQPQHFGDGTRLSIL.